The 7 T cell receptor beta chains listed next were all sequenced from one sample in a study of T-cell reconstitution after alpha-beta-depleted transplantation in children. It was with unique molecular identifiers that the TCRbeta library was prepared. TCRdb itself ran the PCR reads through MiXCR, one entry per CDR3 protein. The sample includes approximately 490,000 distinct CDR3 sequences, approximately 12% of them seen just once. Sample: PBMCs from the stem cell graft donor, taken from the stem cell graft. These receptor sequences come from a human donor who donated a stem cell graft to a child with combined immunodeficiency.

This clonotype turned up a few times. The chain combines TRBV12-3 or TRBV12-4 with TRBJ2-1; the D gene is possibly TRBD2 (5 bases). The CDR3 covers 15 residues. The V gene lost 7 bases and the J gene lost 4 bases, with 17 bases spanning the gap. CDR3 sequence: CASKQKIGEYNEQFF. Here the CDR3 DNA reads TGTGCCAGCAAACAAAAAATTGGGGAGTACAATGAGCAGTTCTTC.

The gene calls are TRBV9 and TRBJ2-4; D tentatively reads TRBD1 or TRBD2 (5 bases each). This CDR3 contains 15 residues. CDR1 is SGDLS and CDR2 is YYNGEE in the germline V gene. V lost 3 bases, J lost 4 bases, and 14 bases lay in between. The CDR3, as DNA: TGTGCCAGCAGCGAGTCCGGGACGTTAAAAAACATTCAGTACTTC. Its protein is CASSESGTLKNIQYF.

CDR3 bases: TGTGCCAGCAGCTCTTACAGAGGGCCTAACTCTGGGGCCAACGTCCTGACTTTC. This sequence encodes CASSSYRGPNSGANVLTF. The chain links TRBV7-2 to TRBJ2-6, with D tentatively TRBD2 (5 bases). Trimming removed 4 bases from V and 0 bases from J, with 16 bases in between. CDR1 and CDR2 from the germline V gene are SGHTA and FQGNSA. CDR3 length: 18 residues.

The chain combines TRBV6-1 with TRBJ2-2; D is perhaps TRBD2 (5 bases). CDR1 is MNHNS, CDR2 SASEGT, per germline. V dropped 7 bases and J dropped 6 bases, with 9 bases sitting between them. The CDR3 is 12 residues long. The CDR3 region has the DNA TGTGCCAGCACCCGAGCGGCCGGGGAGCTGTTTTTT. Residues: CASTRAAGELFF.

This clonotype has only a few counts. The chain uses TRBV29-1 and TRBJ2-1; TRBD2 matches at 10 bases. V was clipped by 6 bases and J by 8 bases; unmatched bases: 10. CDR1 is SQVTM and CDR2 is ANQGSEA in the germline V gene. The CDR3 contains 14 residues. This CDR3 reads CSVKSGRAAHEQFF. For the CDR3, the DNA is TGCAGCGTCAAAAGCGGGAGGGCCGCCCATGAGCAGTTCTTC.

The V call is TRBV12-3 or TRBV12-4, the J call TRBJ2-7; possibly TRBD1 or TRBD2 for D (6 bases each). The CDR3 is 16 amino acids. The V end lost 6 bases, the J end lost 0 bases, and 18 bases lay between the germline ends. The CDR3 DNA sequence: TGTGCCAGCAGCCCATGGGGGGACATAGGCTCCTACGAGCAGTACTTC. Translation: CASSPWGDIGSYEQYF.

This clonotype occurred a few times. V is TRBV5-1 and J is TRBJ1-1, with a weak D call TRBD1 (6 bases). Germline CDR1 reads SGHRS; CDR2 reads YFSETQ. Between the trimmed V and J ends, which lost 6 bases and 0 bases, there was a span of 15 bases. The CDR3 runs to 15 residues. The CDR3 sequence: CASTDADRMNTEAFF. The CDR3 DNA is TGCGCCAGCACCGACGCCGACAGGATGAACACTGAAGCTTTCTTT.